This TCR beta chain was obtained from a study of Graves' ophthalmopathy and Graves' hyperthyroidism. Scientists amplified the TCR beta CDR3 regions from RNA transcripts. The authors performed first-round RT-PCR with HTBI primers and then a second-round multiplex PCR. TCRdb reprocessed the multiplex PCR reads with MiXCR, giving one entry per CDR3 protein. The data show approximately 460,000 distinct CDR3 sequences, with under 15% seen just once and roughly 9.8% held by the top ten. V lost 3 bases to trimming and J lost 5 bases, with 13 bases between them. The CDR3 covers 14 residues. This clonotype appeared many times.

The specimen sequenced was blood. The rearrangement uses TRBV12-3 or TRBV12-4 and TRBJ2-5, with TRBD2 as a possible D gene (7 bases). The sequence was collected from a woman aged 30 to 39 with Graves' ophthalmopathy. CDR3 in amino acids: CASSFKGGWETQYF. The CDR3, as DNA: TGTGCCAGCAGTTTTAAGGGGGGGTGGGAGACCCAGTACTTC.